This TCR beta chain stems from a study of blood T cell repertoires in COVID-19. At the level of the study: Acute and convalescent COVID-19 specimens originated in the United States, Italy and Spain. Sources were T cells, B-cell-depleted T cells, or PBMCs; the material itself was cDNA or gDNA.

This CDR3 is 17 amino acids long. Germline loops: CDR1 MNHEY, CDR2 SMNVEV (reference sequence). V gave up 5 bases and J gave up 0 bases, with 14 bases separating them. Libraries were prepared by immunoSEQ multiplex PCR; TCRdb keeps only in-frame clonotypes and omits some of them. This sample carries some 210,000 clones, about 88% of them seen once, and the ten largest clones take roughly 6%. J is TRBJ2-6 and V is TRBV27; D may be TRBD2 (5 bases). The TCR comes from a middle-aged woman who had recovered from COVID-19. Sequenced input: peripheral blood. The CDR3 DNA reads as TGTGCCAGCAGTCTTGGGAGACACCTCTCTGGGGCCAACGTCCTGACTTTC. The encoded protein is CASSLGRHLSGANVLTF.